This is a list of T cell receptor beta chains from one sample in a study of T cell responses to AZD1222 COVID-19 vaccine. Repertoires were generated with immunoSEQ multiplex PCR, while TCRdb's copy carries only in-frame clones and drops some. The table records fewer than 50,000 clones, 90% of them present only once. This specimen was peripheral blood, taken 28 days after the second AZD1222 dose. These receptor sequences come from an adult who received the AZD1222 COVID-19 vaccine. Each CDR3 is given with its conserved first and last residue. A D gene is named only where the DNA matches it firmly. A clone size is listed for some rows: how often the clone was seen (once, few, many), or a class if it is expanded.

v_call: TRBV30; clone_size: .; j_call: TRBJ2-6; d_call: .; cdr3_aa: CACYTVSGANVLTF; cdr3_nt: TGTGCCTGCTATACAGTATCTGGGGCCAACGTCCTGACTTTC
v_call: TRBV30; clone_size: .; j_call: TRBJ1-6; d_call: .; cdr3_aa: CARGQVNSPLHF; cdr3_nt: TGTGCCCGGGGTCAGGTTAATTCACCCCTCCACTTT
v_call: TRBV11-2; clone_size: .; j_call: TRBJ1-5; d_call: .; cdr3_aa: CASSLGAVNNQPQHF; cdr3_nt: TGTGCCAGCAGCTTAGGCGCGGTAAACAATCAGCCCCAGCATTTT
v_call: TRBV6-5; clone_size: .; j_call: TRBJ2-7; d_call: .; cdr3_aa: CASSYLWTSMAEQYF; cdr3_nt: TGTGCCAGCAGTTACCTGTGGACCTCAATGGCCGAGCAGTACTTC
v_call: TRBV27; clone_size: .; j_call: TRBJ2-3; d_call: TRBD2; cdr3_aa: CASSFLAGGPDTQYF; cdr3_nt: TGTGCCAGCAGTTTTTTAGCGGGGGGGCCCGATACGCAGTATTTT
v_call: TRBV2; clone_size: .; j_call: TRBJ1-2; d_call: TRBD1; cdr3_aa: CASSNKQTGNYGYTF; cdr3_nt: TGTGCCAGCAGTAACAAACAGACAGGGAACTATGGCTACACCTTC
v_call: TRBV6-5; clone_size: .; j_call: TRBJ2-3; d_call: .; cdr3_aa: CASLSSTDTQYF; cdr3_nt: TGTGCCAGCCTAAGTAGCACAGATACGCAGTATTTT
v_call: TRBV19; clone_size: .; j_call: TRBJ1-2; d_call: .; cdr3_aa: CAIVAQGHGYTF; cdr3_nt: TGTGCCATCGTAGCACAGGGACATGGCTACACCTTC
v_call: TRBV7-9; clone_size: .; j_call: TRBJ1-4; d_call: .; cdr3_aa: CASSRDRHNEKLFF; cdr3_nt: TGTGCCAGCAGCCGGGACCGACATAATGAAAAACTGTTTTTT
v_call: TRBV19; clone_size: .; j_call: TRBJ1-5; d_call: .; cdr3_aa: CASSSGRQEPQHF; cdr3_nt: TGTGCCAGTAGTTCAGGGCGACAGGAGCCCCAGCATTTT
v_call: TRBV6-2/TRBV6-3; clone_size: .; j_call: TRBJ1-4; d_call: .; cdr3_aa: CASSSTGTVYEKLFF; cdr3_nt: TGTGCCAGCAGTTCAACCGGGACCGTTTATGAAAAACTGTTTTTT
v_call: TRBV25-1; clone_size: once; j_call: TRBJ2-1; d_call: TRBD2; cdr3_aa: CASKTEGTKYNEQFF; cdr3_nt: TGTGCCAGCAAGACGGAGGGGACTAAATACAATGAGCAGTTCTTC
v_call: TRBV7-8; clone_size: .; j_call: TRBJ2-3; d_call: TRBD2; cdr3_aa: CASSSVLAGAPTDTQYF; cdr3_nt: TGTGCCAGCAGCTCCGTACTAGCGGGGGCCCCCACAGATACGCAGTATTTT
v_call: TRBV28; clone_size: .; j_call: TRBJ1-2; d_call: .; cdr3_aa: CASSSDIYGYTF; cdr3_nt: TGTGCCAGCAGCTCAGACATCTATGGCTACACCTTC
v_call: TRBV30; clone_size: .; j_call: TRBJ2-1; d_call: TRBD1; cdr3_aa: CAWSRFYGDRGNEQFF; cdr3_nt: TGTGCCTGGAGTCGATTCTATGGGGACAGGGGAAATGAGCAGTTCTTC
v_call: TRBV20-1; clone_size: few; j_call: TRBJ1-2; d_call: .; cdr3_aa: CGRKSDYGYTF; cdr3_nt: TGCGGGAGAAAGTCGGACTATGGCTACACCTTC
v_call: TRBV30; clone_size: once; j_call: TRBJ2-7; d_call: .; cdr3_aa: CAWLSGVEQYF; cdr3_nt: TGTGCCTGGCTTTCAGGGGTCGAGCAGTACTTC
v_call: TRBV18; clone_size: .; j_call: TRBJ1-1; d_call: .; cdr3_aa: CASSPARVLLNTEAFF; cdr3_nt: TGTGCCAGCTCTCCAGCCCGGGTACTATTAAACACTGAAGCTTTCTTT
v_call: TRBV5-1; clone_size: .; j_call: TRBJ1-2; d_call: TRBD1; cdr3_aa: CASSLGDRTNYGYTF; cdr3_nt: TGCGCCAGCAGCTTGGGGGACAGGACTAACTATGGCTACACCTTC
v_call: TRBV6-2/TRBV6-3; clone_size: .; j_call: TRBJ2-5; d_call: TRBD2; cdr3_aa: CASSFGGGAWQETQYF; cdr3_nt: TGTGCCAGCAGTTTTGGCGGGGGGGCGTGGCAAGAGACCCAGTACTTC
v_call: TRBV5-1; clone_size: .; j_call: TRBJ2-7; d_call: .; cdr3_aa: CASSSVAYEQYF; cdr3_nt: TGCGCCAGCAGTTCCGTCGCATACGAGCAGTACTTC
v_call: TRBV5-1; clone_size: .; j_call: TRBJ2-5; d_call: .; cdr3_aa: CASSPGGGKTQYF; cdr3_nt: TGCGCCAGCAGCCCCGGGGGAGGAAAGACCCAGTACTTC
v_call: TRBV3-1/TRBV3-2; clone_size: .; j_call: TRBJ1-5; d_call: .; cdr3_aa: CASSQDRGEPQHF; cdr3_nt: TGTGCCAGCAGCCAAGATCGAGGGGAGCCCCAGCATTTT
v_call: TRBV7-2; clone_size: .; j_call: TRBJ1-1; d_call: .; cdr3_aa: CASSFSGGNTEAFF; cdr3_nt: TGTGCCAGCAGCTTCTCGGGGGGGAACACTGAAGCTTTCTTT
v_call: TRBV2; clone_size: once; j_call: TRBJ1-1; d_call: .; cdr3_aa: CASSVGFTEAFF; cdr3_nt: TGTGCCAGCAGTGTGGGGTTTACTGAAGCTTTCTTT
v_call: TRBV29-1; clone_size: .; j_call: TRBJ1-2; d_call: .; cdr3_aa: CSPPPPGGYTF; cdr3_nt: TGCAGCCCGCCCCCCCCGGGGGGCTACACCTTC
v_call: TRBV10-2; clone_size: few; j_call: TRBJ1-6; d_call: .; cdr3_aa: CASSDKENSPLHF; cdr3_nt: TGCGCCAGCAGTGATAAAGAAAATTCACCCCTCCACTTT
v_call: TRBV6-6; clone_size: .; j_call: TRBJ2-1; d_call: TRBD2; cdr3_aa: CASRERGENEQFF; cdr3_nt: TGTGCCAGCCGTGAGCGGGGGGAGAATGAGCAGTTCTTC
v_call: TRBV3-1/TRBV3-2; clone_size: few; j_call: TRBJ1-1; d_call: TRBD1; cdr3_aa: CASSQDRGLNTEAFF; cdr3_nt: TGTGCCAGCAGCCAGGACAGGGGGCTGAACACTGAAGCTTTCTTT
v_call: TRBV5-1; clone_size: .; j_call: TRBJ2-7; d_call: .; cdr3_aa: CASSFQATGYEQYF; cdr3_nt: TGCGCCAGCAGCTTCCAAGCGACAGGATACGAGCAGTACTTC
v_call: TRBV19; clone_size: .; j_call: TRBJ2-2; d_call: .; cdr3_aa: CASRNQGTNTGELFF; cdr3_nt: TGTGCCAGCAGAAACCAGGGGACGAACACCGGGGAGCTGTTTTTT